The following is a TCR beta chain sequence with its context. Positively selected for CCR7, the CD45RO-negative cells used as naive CD8 cells excluded terminally differentiated effector memory CD45RA+ cells. Clones were sequenced by immunoSEQ multiplex PCR, and TCRdb holds only the in-frame ones, with some missing. This sample has 1.5 million to 2.5 million clones, with about 95% found just once. The entry originates in a study of shared clonotypes between healthy human individuals. CDR3 length: 15 residues. Trimming shortened V by 0 bases and J by 5 bases, and 13 bases separated the two germline ends. The germline V gene has CDR1 ENHRY and CDR2 SYGVKD.

The chain couples TRBV10-3 to TRBJ1-2, with D possibly being TRBD1 (6 bases). The sequenced sample was naive CD8+ T cells sorted from blood. The receptor was derived from a young man in good health. The CDR3 is CAISESAGVVYGYTF. The CDR3 region has the DNA TGTGCCATCAGTGAGTCGGCAGGGGTGGTATATGGCTACACCTTC.